The 32 T cell receptor beta chains below all came from one sample that was sequenced in a study of T cell responses to AZD1222 COVID-19 vaccine. Assay used: immunoSEQ multiplex PCR; TCRdb lists only in-frame clones, some missing. The sample holds roughly 99,000 clones; just over 90% are singletons and the top ten take approximately 5.6%. Sequenced here: peripheral blood, sampled 28 days after the second AZD1222 dose. The receptor set was obtained from an adult who received the AZD1222 COVID-19 vaccine.

The chain employs TRBV19 and TRBJ1-5, with 9 bases fitting TRBD1. The junction had 13 bases not matched to a gene; V was cut back by 9 bases and J by 4 bases. Per germline, CDR1 LNHDA and CDR2 SQIVND (reference sequence). CDR3 length: 16 amino acids. The CDR3 reads CASLSLDRGSNQPQHF. CDR3 nucleotides: TGTGCCAGCCTCAGTCTCGACAGGGGGAGTAATCAGCCCCAGCATTTT. Full variable domain (remainder filled in from reference TRBV19 and TRBJ1-5): DGGITQSPKYLFRKEGQNVTLSCEQNLNHDAMYWYRQDPGQGLRLIYYSQIVNDFQKGDIAEGYSVSREKKESFPLTVTSAQKNPTAFYLCASLSLDRGSNQPQHFGDGTRLSIL.

In its sample, this clone was seen once. The chain has TRBV7-9 and TRBJ1-5, with a tentative D call TRBD1 (6 bases). The CDR3 is 14 amino acids. Per germline, CDR1 SEHNR and CDR2 FQNEAQ (reference sequence). V was pared by 5 bases and J by 4 bases, with 12 bases between. In nucleotides, the CDR3 is TGTGCCAGCAGCCCGGGCCAGGGGAATCAGCCCCAGCATTTT. Protein product: CASSPGQGNQPQHF. Combining the CDR3 with reference TRBV7-9 and TRBJ1-5 gives the whole variable domain DTGVSQNPRHKITKRGQNVTFRCDPISEHNRLYWYRQTLGQGPEFLTYFQNEAQLEKSRLLSDRFSAERPKGSFSTLEIQRTEQGDSAMYLCASSPGQGNQPQHFGDGTRLSIL.

The chain is built from TRBV20-1 and TRBJ2-7; no firm D call. Per the germline V gene, CDR1 is DFQATT and CDR2 is SNEGSKA (reference sequence). V was pared by 0 bases and J by 1 base, with 1 base between. The CDR3 runs to 11 residues. The CDR3 DNA follows: TGCAGTGCTAGAGAATCCTACGAGCAGTACTTC. It yields the protein CSARESYEQYF.

In its sample, this clone was seen a few times. This sequence joins TRBV6-4 and TRBJ2-3, with 12 bases fitting TRBD1. This CDR3 is built from 15 residues. The germline V gene has CDR1 MRHNA and CDR2 SNTAGT. V lost 2 bases, J lost 4 bases, and 1 base stayed unmatched. CDR3 in amino acids: CASSDGTGGSDTQYF. The CDR3 DNA sequence: TGTGCCAGCAGTGACGGGACAGGGGGCTCAGATACGCAGTATTTT.

This clone was picked up one time. V gene TRBV11-2 combines with J gene TRBJ2-1; D not certain. V lost 3 bases to trimming and J lost 3 bases, with 18 bases between them. The CDR3 runs 17 residues. The germline V gene has CDR1 SGHAT and CDR2 FQNNGV. CDR3 in amino acids: CASSFLFSSPYYNEQFF. CDR3 in DNA: TGTGCCAGCAGCTTTTTATTCAGTTCCCCATACTACAATGAGCAGTTCTTC.

The chain links TRBV28 to TRBJ1-2; D is unresolved. The CDR3 runs to 13 residues. V was trimmed by 1 base and J by 7 bases, leaving 10 bases between them. Germline values: CDR1 MDHEN, CDR2 SYDVKM. The CDR3 nucleotides are TGTGCCAGCAGTTTATTAGGAGTTCGTGGCTACACCTTC. Amino acid sequence: CASSLLGVRGYTF.

The chain recombines TRBV19 with TRBJ1-4, with 7 bases lining up with TRBD1. Trimming took 3 bases from V and 10 from J; bases not matched to a gene: 5. Germline V gene data show CDR1 as LNHDA and CDR2 as SQIVND (reference sequence). This CDR3 comprises 13 residues. CDR3 sequence reads: CASSIQGGGKLFF. The CDR3 DNA is TGTGCCAGTAGTATCCAGGGGGGAGGAAAACTGTTTTTT.

The chain recombines TRBV30 with TRBJ1-4; D might be TRBD1 (5 bases). Trimming stripped 3 bases from V and 3 bases from J, with 17 bases between. Germline CDR1 is GTSNPN and CDR2 is SVGIG (reference sequence). The CDR3 sequence is 16 residues long. CDR3 residues: CAWSADPGGSNEKLFF. CDR3 in DNA: TGTGCCTGGAGCGCCGACCCGGGGGGATCTAATGAAAAACTGTTTTTT.

V gene TRBV7-2 combines with J gene TRBJ2-7; a possible D gene is TRBD2 (5 bases). The germline V gene encodes CDR1 SGHTA and CDR2 FQGNSA. With 5 bases removed from V and 4 bases from J, the gap between germline ends came to 21 bases. The CDR3 is 16 residues long. CDR3 coding DNA: TGTGCCAGCAGCCCCGCCCCCACTAGAACCGCGTACGAGCAGTACTTC. This translates into CASSPAPTRTAYEQYF.

This clone was picked up one time. J is TRBJ1-3 and V is TRBV12-5, with D uncertain. Trimming cost V 5 bases and J 8 bases, with 16 bases left between them. This CDR3 spans 14 amino acids. Germline CDR1 reads LGHNT; CDR2 reads FRNRAP. CDR3: CASGPGFDSDTIYF. CDR3 DNA: TGTGCTAGTGGTCCGGGTTTCGATAGTGACACCATATATTTT.

The chain recombines TRBV6-2 or TRBV6-3 with TRBJ2-7; D not resolved. This CDR3 spans 16 amino acids. Trimming stripped 2 bases from V and 1 base from J, with 15 bases between. CDR1 and CDR2 from the germline V gene are MNHEY and SVGEGT. CDR3 residues: CASSYDPGRISYEQYF. The CDR3 DNA follows: TGTGCCAGCAGTTACGACCCCGGACGGATATCCTACGAGCAGTACTTC.

The rearrangement links TRBV12-3 or TRBV12-4 to TRBJ1-5, with D perhaps matching TRBD1 (5 bases). Trimming left V 7 bases short and J 2 bases short, with 9 bases between. The CDR3 has 13 amino acids. The chain's CDR3 is CASTPRGNQPQHF. Here the CDR3 DNA reads TGTGCCAGCACCCCCAGGGGCAATCAGCCCCAGCATTTT.

The chain carries TRBV19 and TRBJ2-7, with 9 bases aligning to TRBD2. Germline lookup yields CDR1 LNHDA and CDR2 SQIVND (reference sequence). This CDR3 is 14 amino acids long. Losses at the gene ends were 5 bases for V and 2 bases for J; bases not matched to a gene: 4. CDR3 residues: CASSYSGGTYEQYF. The CDR3 DNA is TGTGCCAGTAGTTATAGCGGGGGAACCTACGAGCAGTACTTC.

This chain uses TRBV7-2 with TRBJ1-2; TRBD1 matches at 7 bases. The CDR3 contains 13 residues. Trimming removed 4 bases from V and 8 bases from J; junction bases left unmatched: 7. Germline lookup yields CDR1 SGHTA and CDR2 FQGNSA. CDR3 region: CASSWERGRGYTF. In nucleotides, the CDR3 is TGTGCCAGCAGCTGGGAGAGGGGGCGAGGCTACACCTTC.

This rearrangement joins TRBV4-1 to TRBJ2-7, with a tentative D call TRBD2 (6 bases). Germline CDR1 MGHRA, CDR2 YSYEKL. Trimming removed 0 bases from V and 0 bases from J, with 9 bases in between. The CDR3 is made up of 15 amino acids. CDR3 region: CASSQDGTYSYEQYF. DNA of the CDR3: TGCGCCAGCAGCCAAGATGGGACTTACTCCTACGAGCAGTACTTC.

The genes are TRBV6-2 or TRBV6-3 and TRBJ2-1, with D tentatively TRBD1 (6 bases). With 6 bases removed from V and 0 bases from J, the gap between germline ends came to 15 bases. CDR3 length equals 16 residues. The germline gives CDR1 MNHEY, CDR2 SVGEGT. CDR3 protein: CASRPPGHSSYNEQFF. Written as DNA, the CDR3 is TGTGCCAGCAGGCCTCCGGGACATAGCTCCTACAATGAGCAGTTCTTC.

The chain employs TRBV6-5 and TRBJ1-1; D not resolved. The germline V and J ends were trimmed by 2 bases and 7 bases, with 8 bases remaining between them. Looked up from germline, CDR1 is MNHEY and CDR2 is SVGAGI. The CDR3 has 12 amino acids. CDR3 residues: CASSYGDGEAFF. The CDR3 DNA sequence: TGTGCCAGCAGTTACGGTGACGGTGAAGCTTTCTTT.

As regards this clone: The junction shows a germline mismatch at one end, possibly a read error. The gene calls are TRBV6-1 and TRBJ1-6, with unresolved D. The CDR3 has 13 amino acids. Germline lookup yields CDR1 MNHNS and CDR2 SASEGT. This CDR3 reads CASSEDSESPLRF. The CDR3 bases are TGTGCCAGCAGTGAAGACTCCGAGTCACCCCTCCGCTTT.

The chain combines TRBV7-9 with TRBJ1-1; no clear D. The CDR3 spans 13 residues. With 2 bases removed from V and 5 bases from J, the gap between germline ends came to 9 bases. Germline assignment: CDR1 SEHNR and CDR2 FQNEAQ (reference sequence). Here the CDR3 reads CASSLMGGTEAFF. The CDR3 bases are TGTGCCAGCAGCTTAATGGGTGGGACTGAAGCTTTCTTT.

V gene TRBV20-1 combines with J gene TRBJ1-2; 9 positions agree with TRBD1. J was trimmed by 4 bases and V by 3 bases; bases with no gene match: 6. CDR3 length: 14 amino acids. From germline, CDR1 is DFQATT and CDR2 SNEGSKA (reference sequence). CDR3 DNA sequence: TGCAGTGCTAGTGCGACAGGGGGTATCTATGGCTACACCTTC. Amino acid sequence: CSASATGGIYGYTF.

CDR3 in DNA: TGTGCCAGCAGACAAGGGGGTGGAAATGAAAAACTGTTTTTT. This gives the protein CASRQGGGNEKLFF. This sequence joins TRBV28 and TRBJ1-4, with a tentative D call TRBD1 (6 bases). The ends were cut back, 6 bases at V and 5 bases at J, with 13 bases in the middle. In germline, CDR1 is MDHEN, CDR2 SYDVKM. The CDR3 covers 14 residues.

The chain is built from TRBV6-5 and TRBJ1-2; D not resolved. The CDR3 extends over 13 amino acids. The V and J ends lost 5 bases and 3 bases respectively, with 10 bases between them. Germline CDR1 and CDR2: MNHEY and SVGAGI. CDR3 DNA: TGTGCCAGCAGTAGGACGGAACACTATGGCTACACCTTC. This gives the protein CASSRTEHYGYTF.

The chain recombines TRBV10-2 with TRBJ2-2; a weak D match, TRBD2 (6 bases). Between the trimmed V and J ends, which lost 0 bases and 5 bases, there was a span of 7 bases. Germline values: CDR1 WSHSY, CDR2 SAAADI. The CDR3 runs to 14 residues. CDR3 DNA: TGCGCCAGCAGTGAGTCGGGGAGGACCGGGGAGCTGTTTTTT. This codes for CASSESGRTGELFF.

The rearrangement joins TRBV18 to TRBJ1-2, with TRBD1 matching 8 bases. The CDR3 runs 14 residues. Trimming cost V 3 bases and J 4 bases; bases outside gene matches: 4. The germline V gene has CDR1 KGHSH and CDR2 LQKENI. CDR3 loop: CASSPSGQAYGYTF. The CDR3 DNA reads TGTGCCAGCTCACCTTCGGGACAGGCCTATGGCTACACCTTC.

This chain's CDR3 is CASSLASVGRGGEQYF. CDR3 bases: TGTGCCAGCAGCTTAGCCTCTGTGGGGCGGGGAGGCGAGCAGTACTTC. This chain links TRBV11-2 with TRBJ2-7; D is possibly TRBD2 (6 bases). The V and J ends lost 1 base and 6 bases respectively, with 19 bases between them. CDR1 is SGHAT and CDR2 is FQNNGV in the germline V gene. The CDR3 length is 16 residues. The full variable domain, in which reference TRBV11-2 and TRBJ2-7 provide the parts outside the CDR3, is EAGVAQSPRYKIIEKRQSVAFWCNPISGHATLYWYQQILGQGPKLLIQFQNNGVVDDSQLPKDRFSAERLKGVDSTLKIQPAKLEDSAVYLCASSLASVGRGGEQYFGPGTRLTVT.

This clone turned up a few times. The chain links TRBV27 to TRBJ2-1; TRBD2 agrees at 11 bases. Germline CDR1 MNHEY, CDR2 SMNVEV (reference sequence). The CDR3 extends over 16 amino acids. V shed 10 bases, J shed 4 bases, and the junction held 12 bases outside the gene matches. The DNA of the CDR3 is TGTGCCACGCGACTAGCGGGGACCCCTCTTTACAATGAGCAGTTCTTC. It specifies CATRLAGTPLYNEQFF.

The V and J genes are TRBV10-2 and TRBJ2-2; perhaps TRBD1 as D (6 bases). Trimming pared 3 bases from V and 2 bases from J, leaving 7 bases between. CDR1 is WSHSY, CDR2 SAAADI, per germline. CDR3 length: 14 residues. The DNA for the CDR3 is TGCGCCAGCAGTGAACAGGGTAACACCGGGGAGCTGTTTTTT. Amino acid sequence: CASSEQGNTGELFF.

The rearrangement uses TRBV2 and TRBJ2-3; TRBD2 matches at 13 bases. CDR1 and CDR2 from the germline V gene are SNHLY and FYNNEI. This CDR3 is built from 16 residues. V trimming: 6 bases; J trimming: 3 bases; junction bases outside the gene matches: 6. The DNA of the CDR3 is TGTGCCAGCAGCGCACAGGGACTAGCGGGGACAGATACGCAGTATTTT. This sequence encodes CASSAQGLAGTDTQYF.

This sequence joins TRBV30 and TRBJ2-7, with 10 bases matching TRBD2. The CDR3 covers 16 residues. CDR1 and CDR2 (germline): GTSNPN, SVGIG (reference sequence). With 0 bases clipped from V and 0 bases from J, the junction kept 5 bases outside the gene matches. CDR3 in amino acids: CAWSVFPSGSSYEQYF. CDR3 coding DNA: TGTGCCTGGAGTGTCTTTCCTAGCGGGAGCTCCTACGAGCAGTACTTC.

This chain joins TRBV5-5 and TRBJ1-1; D perhaps matches TRBD1 (5 bases). Germline V lookup: CDR1 SGHKS, CDR2 YYEKEE (reference sequence). With 3 bases removed from V and 0 bases from J, the gap between germline ends came to 21 bases. This CDR3 has 18 residues. In nucleotides, the CDR3 is TGTGCCAGCAGCTCGCGAATTACCACAGGCGGCATGAACACTGAAGCTTTCTTT. This translates into CASSSRITTGGMNTEAFF.

This clone appeared a few times. The chain is built from TRBV4-1 and TRBJ1-6, with D unclear. The germline CDR1 and CDR2 sequences are MGHRA and YSYEKL. Trimming left V 1 base short and J 5 bases short, with 15 bases between. This CDR3 region has 17 residues. The DNA for the CDR3 is TGCGCCAGCAGCCAAGTAGTCTCTTTTGTTAATAATTCACCCCTCCACTTT. The encoded protein is CASSQVVSFVNNSPLHF.

The chain employs TRBV7-2 and TRBJ2-5, with D possibly TRBD2 on 5 matching bases. With 11 bases removed from V and 6 bases from J, the gap between germline ends came to 16 bases. Germline assignment: CDR1 SGHTA and CDR2 FQGNSA. This CDR3 is built from 12 residues. CDR3 in amino acids: CAVQLVPKTQYF. The CDR3 DNA sequence: TGTGCCGTCCAACTAGTTCCCAAGACCCAGTACTTC.